This TCR beta chain was sequenced in a study of blood T cell repertoires in COVID-19. As for the study in general: Sites in the United States, Italy and Spain provided acute and convalescent COVID-19 samples.

This table comes from immunoSEQ multiplex PCR, and its TCRdb copy is limited to in-frame clones, with some not included. This repertoire shows around 97,000 clones, 70% to 85% found once; its top ten account for 8.5% to 12%. V shed 0 bases and J shed 1 base, with 10 bases lying between them. This CDR3 comprises 16 residues. Germline loops: CDR1 SGDLS, CDR2 YYNGEE. The sequencing input was peripheral blood. The chain couples TRBV9 to TRBJ2-2, with D perhaps matching TRBD2 (5 bases). This clonotype was obtained from a man between 65 and 80 years old with acute or convalescent COVID-19. The CDR3 sequence: CASSVGVSENTGELFF. CDR3 coding DNA: TGTGCCAGCAGCGTAGGGGTTAGCGAGAACACCGGGGAGCTGTTTTTT.